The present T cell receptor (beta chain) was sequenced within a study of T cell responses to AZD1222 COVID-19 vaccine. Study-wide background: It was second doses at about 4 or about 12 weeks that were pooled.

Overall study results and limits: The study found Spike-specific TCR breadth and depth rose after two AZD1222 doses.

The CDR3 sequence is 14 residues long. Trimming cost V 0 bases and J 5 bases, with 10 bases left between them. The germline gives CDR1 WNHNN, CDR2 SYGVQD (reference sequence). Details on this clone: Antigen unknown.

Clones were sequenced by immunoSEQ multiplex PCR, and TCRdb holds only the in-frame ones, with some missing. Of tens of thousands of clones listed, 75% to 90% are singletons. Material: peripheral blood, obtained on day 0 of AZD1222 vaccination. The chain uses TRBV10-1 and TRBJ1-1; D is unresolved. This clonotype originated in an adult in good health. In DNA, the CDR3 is TGCGCCAGCAGTGAGTCTTCGGGCAGGACTGAAGCTTTCTTT. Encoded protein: CASSESSGRTEAFF.